What follows are 30 T cell receptor beta chains derived from one specimen sequenced in a study of brain T cells in children with intractable seizures. Time point in this sample: blood from clinic visit 5 months post-surgery; TSC patient then seizure free. Generated by immunoSEQ multiplex PCR, the TCRdb table keeps only in-frame clones and is missing some. This table has about 350,000 clones, about 93% appearing once. The sequences come from peripheral blood, collected less than 6 months after surgery. The origin of the receptors is a boy in the first two years of life with tuberous sclerosis and intractable seizures.

J is TRBJ1-1 and V is TRBV30; D not certain. In germline, CDR1 is GTSNPN, CDR2 SVGIG (reference sequence). Deletions cut 3 bases from V and 0 bases from J, with 8 bases between. The CDR3 extends over 13 amino acids. CDR3 region: CAWSVLLNTEAFF. The CDR3 DNA reads as TGTGCCTGGAGCGTACTCTTGAACACTGAAGCTTTCTTT.

The CDR3 sequence: CASSHASPGTGRGRGSGANVLTF. The CDR3 region has the DNA TGTGCCAGCAGCCATGCCTCTCCCGGGACAGGGAGGGGTAGGGGATCTGGGGCCAACGTCCTGACTTTC. The V call is TRBV3-1 (or the pseudogene TRBV3-2), the J call TRBJ2-6; 9 bases fit TRBD1. Germline-derived CDR1 and CDR2 are LGHDT and YNNKEL (reference sequence). V trimming: 3 bases; J trimming: 1 base; junction bases outside the gene matches: 22. CDR3 length: 23 residues.

CDR3 sequence: CATTTSGGPYNEQFF. The DNA of the CDR3 is TGTGCCACCACGACTAGCGGGGGGCCCTACAATGAGCAGTTCTTC. This sequence joins TRBV5-4 and TRBJ2-1; 13 bases are a match to TRBD2. Germline lookup yields CDR1 SGHNT and CDR2 YYREEE (reference sequence). With V trimmed by 9 bases and J by 2 bases, 5 bases remained unmatched. There are 15 residues in the CDR3.

V is TRBV10-1 and J is TRBJ2-1; weak D call: TRBD1 (5 bases). The ends were cut back, 6 bases at V and 5 bases at J, with 8 bases in the middle. Germline CDR1 WNHNN, CDR2 SYGVQD (reference sequence). This CDR3 has 12 amino acids. The CDR3 DNA is TGCGCCAGCAGAGGGGTAAACAATGAGCAGTTCTTC. It yields the protein CASRGVNNEQFF.

V and J are TRBV7-3 and TRBJ2-1; D unresolved. Trimming took off 1 base at V and 5 bases at J, with 9 bases between the two ends. CDR1 SGHTA and CDR2 FQGTGA come from the germline V gene. This CDR3 is built from 14 residues. The CDR3 nucleotides are TGTGCCAGCAGCTTAAACCGTGCAAACAATGAGCAGTTCTTC. As protein: CASSLNRANNEQFF.

The genes are TRBV3-1 (or the pseudogene TRBV3-2) and TRBJ2-7; D possibly corresponds to TRBD1 (5 bases). V was cut by 2 bases and J by 5 bases, with 13 bases left in between. The CDR3 has 14 amino acids. CDR1 is LGHDT, CDR2 YNNKEL, per germline (reference sequence). This CDR3 reads CASSQHRKVHEQYF. The CDR3 DNA follows: TGTGCCAGCAGCCAACACAGGAAGGTCCACGAGCAGTACTTC.

The chain employs TRBV15 and TRBJ2-2; D gene uncertain. The V gene lost 3 bases and the J gene lost 1 base, with 12 bases spanning the gap. This CDR3 has 16 residues. CDR1 and CDR2 (germline): LNHNV, YYDKDF (reference sequence). The CDR3 sequence: CATSRSSILNTGELFF. In DNA form, the CDR3 reads TGTGCCACCAGCAGGTCCTCGATTTTGAACACCGGGGAGCTGTTTTTT.

The rearrangement joins TRBV19 to TRBJ1-1, with D possibly TRBD1 on 5 matching bases. The length of the CDR3 is 15 residues. CDR1 is LNHDA and CDR2 is SQIVND in the germline V gene (reference sequence). V shed 3 bases and J shed 6 bases, with 17 bases lying between them. The CDR3 DNA follows: TGTGCCAGTAGTATTGGGGGGGAATGGGATTCTGAAGCTTTCTTT. This codes for CASSIGGEWDSEAFF.

V gene TRBV12-2 combines with J gene TRBJ2-5; the table's D call, TRBD2, was not checked against the DNA. TRBV12-2 is termed a pseudogene. The CDR3 is 14 residues long. CDR3 sequence: CASRLDPGSETQYF. CDR3 coding DNA: TGTGCAAGTCGCTTAGACCCGGGGTCGGAGACCCAGTACTTC.

The CDR3 DNA reads TGTGCCAGCAGCGTTATAGCGGTGTCCTACGAGCAGTACTTC. Protein product: CASSVIAVSYEQYF. The rearrangement uses TRBV5-8 and TRBJ2-7; possibly TRBD2 for D (6 bases). The germline V gene encodes CDR1 SGHTS and CDR2 YDEGEE. V lost 4 bases to trimming and J lost 1 base, with 12 bases between them. There are 14 residues in the CDR3. Full variable domain (rest looked up from reference TRBV5-8 and TRBJ2-7): EAGVTQSPTHLIKTRGQQATLRCSPISGHTSVYWYQQALGLGLQFLLWYDEGEERNRGNFPPRFSGRQFPNYSSELNVNALELEDSALYLCASSVIAVSYEQYFGPGTRLTVT.

The chain recombines TRBV30 with TRBJ2-7; 9 bases are shared with TRBD1. V lost 0 bases, J lost 3 bases, and 6 bases stayed unmatched. CDR3 length equals 15 residues. Looked up from germline, CDR1 is GTSNPN and CDR2 is SVGIG (reference sequence). The CDR3 nucleotides read TGTGCCTGGAGTGTAGGGGACAGGGCTGTCTACGAGCAGTACTTC. This sequence encodes CAWSVGDRAVYEQYF.

The chain links TRBV6-4 to TRBJ2-3, with D tentatively TRBD1 or TRBD2 (5 bases each). Germline V gene sequence: CDR1 MRHNA, CDR2 SNTAGT. The CDR3 runs to 13 residues. Deletions cut 5 bases from V and 4 bases from J, with 10 bases between. In DNA form, the CDR3 reads TGTGCCAGCAGTTCCGGGACCTCAGATACGCAGTATTTT. As protein: CASSSGTSDTQYF.

The chain joins TRBV14 to TRBJ1-1, with D unresolved. Trimming took off 4 bases at V and 10 bases at J, with 13 bases between the two ends. From germline, CDR1 is SGHDN and CDR2 FVKESK. The length of the CDR3 is 12 residues. CDR3: CASSPFFGGAFF. CDR3 nucleotide sequence: TGTGCCAGCAGCCCCTTCTTCGGTGGAGCTTTCTTT.

The V call is TRBV7-9, the J call TRBJ1-2; D unclear. The CDR3 runs 15 residues. CDR1 and CDR2 from the germline V gene are SEHNR and FQNEAQ (reference sequence). V lost 2 bases, J lost 7 bases, and 17 bases lay in between. The CDR3 loop is CASSLTLTAGGGYTF. The CDR3 DNA reads as TGTGCCAGCAGCTTAACCCTAACAGCGGGTGGTGGCTACACCTTC.

This clone occurred once. The chain joins TRBV18 to TRBJ1-4, with no clear D. V was clipped by 4 bases and J by 3 bases, with 12 bases between them. Germline CDR1 and CDR2: KGHSH and LQKENI. The CDR3 is 15 residues long. CDR3 in amino acids: CASSRGGSANEKLFF. The CDR3 DNA is TGTGCCAGCTCACGCGGTGGTAGCGCTAATGAAAAACTGTTTTTT.

This rearrangement joins TRBV21-1 to TRBJ1-3; no check of the table's D call, TRBD1, against the DNA was made. TRBV21-1 is listed as a pseudogene. This CDR3 contains 17 residues. CDR3 in DNA: TGTGCCAGCAGCAAAAGGGCGGGACAGGGGTCTGGAAACACCATATATTTT. Its protein is CASSKRAGQGSGNTIYF.

The V and J genes are TRBV12-3 or TRBV12-4 and TRBJ1-2; perhaps TRBD1 as D (6 bases). This CDR3 has 13 amino acids. With 2 bases removed from V and 7 bases from J, the gap between germline ends came to 11 bases. The CDR3 is CASSLRGGRGYTF. The DNA of the CDR3 is TGTGCCAGCAGTTTAAGGGGGGGCCGTGGCTACACCTTC.

The rearrangement links TRBV9 to TRBJ1-6; D unresolved. Germline CDR1 SGDLS, CDR2 YYNGEE. The germline V and J ends were trimmed by 4 bases and 10 bases, with 21 bases remaining between them. The CDR3 consists of 16 residues. CDR3 in amino acids: CASSSQLEAVGSPLHF. The CDR3 DNA sequence: TGTGCCAGCAGCTCCCAATTAGAGGCAGTCGGGTCACCCCTCCACTTT.

This sequence joins TRBV27 and TRBJ2-1; D may be TRBD2 (6 bases). From germline, CDR1 is MNHEY and CDR2 SMNVEV (reference sequence). V shed 2 bases and J shed 4 bases, with 18 bases lying between them. The CDR3 has 17 residues. CDR3 sequence: CASSLRLAESFYNEQFF. The CDR3 nucleotides read TGTGCCAGCAGTTTAAGATTAGCGGAGTCTTTTTACAATGAGCAGTTCTTC.

This sequence joins TRBV9 and TRBJ2-6; possibly TRBD2 for D (5 bases). The CDR3 is made up of 19 amino acids. Deletions cut 0 bases from V and 0 bases from J, with 16 bases between. Germline-derived CDR1 and CDR2 are SGDLS and YYNGEE. CDR3 DNA sequence: TGTGCCAGCAGCGTAGCAGTACAGCCTGGGAGCTCTGGGGCCAACGTCCTGACTTTC. Translated: CASSVAVQPGSSGANVLTF.

The chain has TRBV5-1 and TRBJ1-2; D uncertain. Germline loops: CDR1 SGHRS, CDR2 YFSETQ. V was shortened by 3 bases and J by 0 bases, with 9 bases between the two germline ends. The CDR3 is 14 residues long. Here the CDR3 DNA reads TGCGCCAGCAGCTCGTCAGGAGCTAACTATGGCTACACCTTC. It specifies CASSSSGANYGYTF.

The CDR3 nucleotides are TGTGCCAGCGATCACGGGGCGACAGGCAATCAGCCCCAGCATTTT. It translates to CASDHGATGNQPQHF. This chain joins TRBV2 and TRBJ1-5; TRBD1 is a possible D gene (5 bases). Deletions cut 8 bases from V and 2 bases from J, with 16 bases between. The CDR3 spans 15 residues. Per the germline V gene, CDR1 is SNHLY and CDR2 is FYNNEI.

This chain links TRBV12-5 with TRBJ1-3; D gene unclear. Germline V gene data show CDR1 as LGHNT and CDR2 as FRNRAP. This CDR3 comprises 11 residues. Deletions cut 9 bases from V and 0 bases from J, with 3 bases between. DNA of the CDR3: TGTGCTAGATGCTCTGGAAACACCATATATTTT. It is translated as CARCSGNTIYF.

The V call is TRBV4-1, the J call TRBJ2-5; maybe TRBD1 (6 bases). CDR1 MGHRA and CDR2 YSYEKL come from the germline V gene. V was clipped by 0 bases and J by 2 bases, with 16 bases between them. This CDR3 has 17 amino acids. CDR3 in amino acids: CASSQEYSGRGQETQYF. The DNA for the CDR3 is TGCGCCAGCAGCCAAGAATACTCGGGCAGGGGACAAGAGACCCAGTACTTC.

This clone appeared once. The chain joins TRBV7-3 to TRBJ2-5; TRBD2 matches at 7 bases. V lost 2 bases and J lost 4; bases outside the gene matches: 7. Per the germline V gene, CDR1 is SGHTA and CDR2 is FQGTGA. The CDR3 runs to 15 residues. The CDR3 reads CASSLGGTGGETQYF. The CDR3 DNA follows: TGTGCCAGCAGCTTAGGAGGGACGGGGGGAGAGACCCAGTACTTC.

The chain carries TRBV10-3 and TRBJ1-2; D is uncertain. Germline V gives CDR1 ENHRY, CDR2 SYGVKD. Trimming removed 3 bases from V and 8 bases from J, with 10 bases in between. There are 12 residues in the CDR3. The CDR3 reads CAISDFIKGYTF. The CDR3 nucleotides are TGTGCCATCAGTGATTTCATTAAAGGCTACACCTTC.

The genes are TRBV3-1 (or the pseudogene TRBV3-2) and TRBJ2-1, with 12 bases lining up with TRBD2. V lost 6 bases, J lost 7 bases, and 7 bases stayed unmatched. The germline V gene encodes CDR1 LGHDT and CDR2 YNNKEL (reference sequence). The CDR3 extends over 15 amino acids. CDR3 residues: CASRLLAGGKNEQFF. The CDR3 bases are TGTGCCAGCAGACTCCTAGCGGGGGGGAAAAATGAGCAGTTCTTC.

As regards this clone: An end of the junction does not agree with germline; a read error may underlie this. CDR3 loop: CASTSNIKHF. The CDR3 coding sequence is TGTGCCAGCACCTCGAACATAAAACACTTC. The rearrangement joins TRBV27 to TRBJ2-4; D call uncertain. The CDR3 is 10 amino acids. Germline CDR1 reads MNHEY; CDR2 reads SMNVEV (reference sequence).

V usage is TRBV7-3 and J usage is TRBJ1-1, with D possibly TRBD1 on 5 matching bases. The CDR3 sequence is 16 residues long. CDR1 SGHTA and CDR2 FQGTGA come from the germline V gene. V was cut by 2 bases and J by 5 bases, with 18 bases left in between. Here the CDR3 reads CASSLVSRGRRTEAFF. CDR3 bases: TGTGCCAGCAGCTTAGTCTCTCGGGGGAGGAGAACTGAAGCTTTCTTT. The full variable domain, completed using reference TRBV7-3 and TRBJ1-1, is GAGVSQTPSNKVTEKGKYVELRCDPISGHTALYWYRQSLGQGPEFLIYFQGTGAADDSGLPNDRFFAVRPEGSVSTLKIQRTERGDSAVYLCASSLVSRGRRTEAFFGQGTRLTVV.

V usage is TRBV10-3 and J usage is TRBJ2-3, with 7 positions matching TRBD1. Germline-derived CDR1 and CDR2 are ENHRY and SYGVKD. The CDR3 length is 15 residues. With 3 bases clipped from V and 0 bases from J, the junction kept 3 bases outside the gene matches. The CDR3, as DNA: TGTGCCATCAGTGAAACAGGGGCTAGCACAGATACGCAGTATTTT. Protein: CAISETGASTDTQYF.